This TCR beta chain was recovered during a study of CD8 T cells in ankylosing spondylitis. Study-wide points: There was reportedly significant enrichment of clones that were disease-linked in matched ankylosing spondylitis synovial fluid. In ankylosing spondylitis blood, a motif of roughly eight highly homologous TCR beta variants appeared characteristic.

Concerning this clonotype itself: As yet, its antigen is unknown.

TCRdb used MiXCR to reprocess the 5' RACE reads, holding one entry per CDR3 protein. Of hundreds of thousands of distinct CDR3 sequences listed, more than 25% were seen once; the top ten hold about 0.89%. The CDR3 is made up of 17 amino acids. Germline CDR1 is LGHDT and CDR2 is YNNKEL (reference sequence). V dropped 2 bases and J dropped 2; count of bases not matched to a gene: 6. The rearrangement uses TRBV3-1 and TRBJ1-3; 10 positions match TRBD1. The source is a male donor with ankylosing spondylitis. Sequenced material: blood, either unsorted or a sorted T cell fraction (not recorded which). The CDR3 DNA reads TGTGCCAGCAGCCAATCCGGGACAGGGGTAGCTGGAAACACCATATATTTT. Its protein product is CASSQSGTGVAGNTIYF. Full variable domain (remainder filled in from reference TRBV3-1 and TRBJ1-3): DTAVSQTPKYLVTQMGNDKSIKCEQNLGHDTMYWYKQDSKKFLKIMFSYNNKELIINETVPNRFSPKSPDKAHLNLHINSLELGDSAVYFCASSQSGTGVAGNTIYFGEGSWLTVV.